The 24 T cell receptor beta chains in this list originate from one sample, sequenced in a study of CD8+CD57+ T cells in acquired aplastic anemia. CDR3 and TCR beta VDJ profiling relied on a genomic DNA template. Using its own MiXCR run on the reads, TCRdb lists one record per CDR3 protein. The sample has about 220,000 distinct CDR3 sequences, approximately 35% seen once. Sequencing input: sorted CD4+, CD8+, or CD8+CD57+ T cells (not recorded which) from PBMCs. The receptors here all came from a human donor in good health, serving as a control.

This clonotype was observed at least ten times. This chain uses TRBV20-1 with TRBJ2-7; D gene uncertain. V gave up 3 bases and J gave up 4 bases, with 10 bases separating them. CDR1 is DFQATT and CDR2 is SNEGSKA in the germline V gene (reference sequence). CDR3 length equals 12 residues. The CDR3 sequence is CSASPISYEQYF. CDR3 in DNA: TGCAGTGCTAGTCCGATATCTTACGAGCAGTACTTC.

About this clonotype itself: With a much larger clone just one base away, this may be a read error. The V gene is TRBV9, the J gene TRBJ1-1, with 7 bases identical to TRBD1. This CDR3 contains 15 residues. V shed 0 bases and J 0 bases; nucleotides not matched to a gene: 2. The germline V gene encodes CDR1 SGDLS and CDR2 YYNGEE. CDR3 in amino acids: CASSVGGTVNTEAFF. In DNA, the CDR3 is TGTGCCAGCAGCGTAGGGGGGACAGTGAACACTGAAGCTTTCTTT.

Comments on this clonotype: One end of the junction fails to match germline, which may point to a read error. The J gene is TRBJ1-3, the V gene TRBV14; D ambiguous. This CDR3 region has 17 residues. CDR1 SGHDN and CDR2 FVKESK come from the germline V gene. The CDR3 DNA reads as TGTACCAGCTCACCAAATAGAGCAGGAGGCTCTGGAAACACCATATATTTT. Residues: CTSSPNRAGGSGNTIYF.

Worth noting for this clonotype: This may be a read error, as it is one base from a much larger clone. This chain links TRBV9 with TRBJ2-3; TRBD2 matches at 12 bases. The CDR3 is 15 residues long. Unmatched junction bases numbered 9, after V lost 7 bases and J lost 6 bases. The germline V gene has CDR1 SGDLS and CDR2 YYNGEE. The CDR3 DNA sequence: TGTGCCAGCGGCATCCCTAGCGGGGGGGCGGATACGCAGTATTTT. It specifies CASGIPSGGADTQYF. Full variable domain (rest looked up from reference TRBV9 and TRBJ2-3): DSGVTQTPKHLITATGQRVTLRCSPRSGDLSVYWYQQSLDQGLQFLIQYYNGEERAKGNILERFSAQQFPDLHSELNLSSLELGDSALYFCASGIPSGGADTQYFGPGTRLTVL.

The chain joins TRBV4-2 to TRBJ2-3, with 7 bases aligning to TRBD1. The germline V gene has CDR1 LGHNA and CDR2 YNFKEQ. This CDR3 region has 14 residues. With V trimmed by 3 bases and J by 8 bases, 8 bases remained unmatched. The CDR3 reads CASSQGQGVTTQYF. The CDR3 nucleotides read TGTGCCAGCAGCCAGGGGCAGGGGGTTACTACGCAGTATTTT.

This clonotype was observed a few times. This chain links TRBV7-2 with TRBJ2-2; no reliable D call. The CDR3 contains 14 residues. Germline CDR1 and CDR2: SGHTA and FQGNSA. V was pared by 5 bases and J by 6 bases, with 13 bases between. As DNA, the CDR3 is TGTGCCAGCAGCCCATCTAATAAACCCGGGGAGCTGTTTTTT. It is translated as CASSPSNKPGELFF.

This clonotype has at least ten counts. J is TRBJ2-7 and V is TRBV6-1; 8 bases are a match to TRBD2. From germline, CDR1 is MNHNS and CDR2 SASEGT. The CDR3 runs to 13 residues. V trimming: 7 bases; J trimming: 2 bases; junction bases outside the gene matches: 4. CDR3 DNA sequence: TGTGCCAGCAAGGGACTAGGGACCTACGAGCAGTACTTC. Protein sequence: CASKGLGTYEQYF.

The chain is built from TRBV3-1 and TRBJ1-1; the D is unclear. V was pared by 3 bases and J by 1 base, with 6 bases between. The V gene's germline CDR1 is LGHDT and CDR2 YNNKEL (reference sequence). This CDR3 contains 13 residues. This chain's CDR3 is CASSQLSNTEAFF. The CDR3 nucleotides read TGTGCCAGCAGCCAGCTGTCGAACACTGAAGCTTTCTTT. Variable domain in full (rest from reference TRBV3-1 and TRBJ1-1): DTAVSQTPKYLVTQMGNDKSIKCEQNLGHDTMYWYKQDSKKFLKIMFSYNNKELIINETVPNRFSPKSPDKAHLNLHINSLELGDSAVYFCASSQLSNTEAFFGQGTRLTVV.

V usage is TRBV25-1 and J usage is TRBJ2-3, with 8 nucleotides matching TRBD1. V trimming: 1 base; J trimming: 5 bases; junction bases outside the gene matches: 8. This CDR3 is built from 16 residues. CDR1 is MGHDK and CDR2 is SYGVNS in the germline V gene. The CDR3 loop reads CASSEWGTGQGDTQYF. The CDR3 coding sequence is TGTGCCAGCAGTGAATGGGGGACAGGACAAGGAGATACGCAGTATTTT.

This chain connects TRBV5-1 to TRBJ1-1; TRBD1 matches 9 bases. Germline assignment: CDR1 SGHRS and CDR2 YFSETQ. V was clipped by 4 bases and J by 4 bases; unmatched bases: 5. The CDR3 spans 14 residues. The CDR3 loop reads CASSTGQGVTEAFF. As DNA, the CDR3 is TGCGCCAGCAGCACGGGACAGGGAGTCACTGAAGCTTTCTTT.

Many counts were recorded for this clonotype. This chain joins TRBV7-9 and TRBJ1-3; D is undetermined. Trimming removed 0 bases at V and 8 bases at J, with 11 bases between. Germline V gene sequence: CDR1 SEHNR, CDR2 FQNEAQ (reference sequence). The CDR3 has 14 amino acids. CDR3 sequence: CASSLAYGRDTIYF. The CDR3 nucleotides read TGTGCCAGCAGCTTAGCTTACGGGAGAGACACCATATATTTT.

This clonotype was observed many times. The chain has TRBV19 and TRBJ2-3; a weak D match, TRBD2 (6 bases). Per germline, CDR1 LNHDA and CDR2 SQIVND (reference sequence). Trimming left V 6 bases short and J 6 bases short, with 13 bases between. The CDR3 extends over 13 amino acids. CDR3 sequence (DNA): TGTGCCAGTAGAGGAGGGTGGGCCGATACGCAGTATTTT. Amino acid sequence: CASRGGWADTQYF.

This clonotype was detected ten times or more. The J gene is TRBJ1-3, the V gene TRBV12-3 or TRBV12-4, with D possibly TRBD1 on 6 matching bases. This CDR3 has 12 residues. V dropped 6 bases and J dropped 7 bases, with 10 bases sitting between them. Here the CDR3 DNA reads TGTGCCAGCAGGGCAGGGGAGAACACCATATATTTT. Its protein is CASRAGENTIYF.

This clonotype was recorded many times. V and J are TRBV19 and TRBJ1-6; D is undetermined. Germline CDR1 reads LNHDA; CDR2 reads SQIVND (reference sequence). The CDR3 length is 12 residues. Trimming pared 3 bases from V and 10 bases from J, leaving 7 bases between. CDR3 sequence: CASSMLGSPLHF. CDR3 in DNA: TGTGCCAGTAGTATGCTGGGATCACCCCTCCACTTT.

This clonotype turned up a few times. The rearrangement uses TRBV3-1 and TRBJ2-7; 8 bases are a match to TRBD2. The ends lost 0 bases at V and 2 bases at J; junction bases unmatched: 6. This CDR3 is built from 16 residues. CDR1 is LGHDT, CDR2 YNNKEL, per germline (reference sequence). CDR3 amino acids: CASSQDSGGTPYEQYF. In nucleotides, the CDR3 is TGTGCCAGCAGCCAAGATTCGGGAGGGACCCCCTACGAGCAGTACTTC.

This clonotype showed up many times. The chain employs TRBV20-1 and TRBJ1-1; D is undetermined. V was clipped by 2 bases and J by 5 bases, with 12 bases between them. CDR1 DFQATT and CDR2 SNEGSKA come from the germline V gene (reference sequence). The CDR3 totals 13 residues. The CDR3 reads CSARPSGRTEAFF. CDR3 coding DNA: TGCAGTGCTAGACCTTCGGGGAGGACTGAAGCTTTCTTT.

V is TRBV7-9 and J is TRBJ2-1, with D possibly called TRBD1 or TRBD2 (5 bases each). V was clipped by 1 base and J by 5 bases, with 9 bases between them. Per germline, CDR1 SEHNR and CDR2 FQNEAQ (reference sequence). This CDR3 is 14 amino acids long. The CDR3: CASSLEWGHNEQFF. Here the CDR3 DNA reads TGTGCCAGCAGCTTAGAGTGGGGACACAATGAGCAGTTCTTC.

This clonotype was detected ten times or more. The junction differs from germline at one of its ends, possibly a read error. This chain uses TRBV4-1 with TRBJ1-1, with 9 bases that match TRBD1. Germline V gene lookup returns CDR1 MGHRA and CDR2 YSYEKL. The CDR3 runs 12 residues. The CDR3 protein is CASSQDGDRARF. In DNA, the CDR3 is TGCGCCAGCAGCCAAGATGGGGACAGGGCCCGCTTT.

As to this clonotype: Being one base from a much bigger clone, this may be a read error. DNA of the CDR3: TGTGCCAGCAGCTTCGAGAGAGCGAACACTGAAGCTTTCTTT. Residues: CASSFERANTEAFF. V and J are TRBV7-3 and TRBJ1-1; the D is unclear. The V gene lost 3 bases and the J gene lost 1 base, with 9 bases spanning the gap. The CDR3 is 14 amino acids. Germline CDR1 is SGHTA and CDR2 is FQGTGA.

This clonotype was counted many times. CDR3 nucleotides: TGCGCCAGCAGGACCGGGACAGGGTCCTACGAGCAGTACTTC. This translates into CASRTGTGSYEQYF. The chain links TRBV5-1 to TRBJ2-7; 9 nucleotides match TRBD1. The CDR3 is 14 amino acids. Germline CDR1 is SGHRS and CDR2 is YFSETQ. Trimming took 5 bases from V and 1 from J; bases not matched to a gene: 4.

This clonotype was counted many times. The CDR3 region is CASSESGTREYEQYF. CDR3 coding DNA: TGTGCCAGCAGCGAATCCGGGACTCGCGAGTACGAGCAGTACTTC. The gene calls are TRBV7-8 and TRBJ2-7; D is perhaps TRBD2 (6 bases). Per the germline V gene, CDR1 is SGHVS and CDR2 is FQNEAQ. The length of the CDR3 is 15 residues. V lost 5 bases and J lost 4, with 18 bases in between.

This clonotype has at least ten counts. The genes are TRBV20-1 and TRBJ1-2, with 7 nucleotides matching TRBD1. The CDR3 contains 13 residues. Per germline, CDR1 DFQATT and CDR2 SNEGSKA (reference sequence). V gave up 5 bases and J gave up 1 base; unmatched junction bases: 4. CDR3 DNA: TGCAGTGCTTATGGGACAGTTAACTATGGCTACACCTTC. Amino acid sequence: CSAYGTVNYGYTF.

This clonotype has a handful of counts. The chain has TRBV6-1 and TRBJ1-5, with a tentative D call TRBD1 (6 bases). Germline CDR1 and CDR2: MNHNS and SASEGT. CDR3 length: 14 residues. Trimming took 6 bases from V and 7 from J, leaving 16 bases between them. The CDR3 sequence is CASSSWGAYQPQHF. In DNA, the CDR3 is TGTGCCAGCAGCAGTTGGGGGGCGTACCAGCCCCAGCATTTT.

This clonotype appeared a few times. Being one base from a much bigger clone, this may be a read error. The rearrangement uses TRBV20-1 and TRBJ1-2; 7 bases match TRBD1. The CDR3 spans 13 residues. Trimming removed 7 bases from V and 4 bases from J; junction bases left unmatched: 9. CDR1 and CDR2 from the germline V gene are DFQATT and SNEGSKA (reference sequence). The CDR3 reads CSVNRQGIYGYTF. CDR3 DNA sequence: TGCAGTGTTAACAGACAGGGAATCTATGGCTACACCTTC.